This T cell receptor (beta chain) is drawn from a study of response to subunit inactivated influenza vaccine. Whole-study findings and limits: Authors suggested seasonal influenza vaccinations each recruit few new T cells.

TCRdb itself ran the RT-PCR reads through MiXCR, one entry per CDR3 protein. This table holds 500,000 to 600,000 distinct CDR3 sequences, 12% to 15% found once. In the case of this clonotype: Its antigen is not known. One end of the junction is discordant with germline, which a read error may explain.

The CDR3 length is 14 residues. The V gene's germline CDR1 is LGHNA and CDR2 YNFKEQ. The input for sequencing was PBMCs from blood, taken 12 days after vaccination. The clonotype originates from a man aged 50-60 years who received an inactivated influenza vaccine. This sequence joins TRBV4-2 and TRBJ1-1; tentatively, D is TRBD1 (6 bases). The CDR3 nucleotides read TGTGCCAGCAGACAAGGGACACCCGACACTGAAGCTTTCTTT. Its protein is CASRQGTPDTEAFF.